This T cell receptor (beta chain) came from a study of PD-1 blockade in classical Hodgkin lymphoma. Study-level points and caveats: TCR diversity at baseline was reported to be reduced in newly diagnosed patients relative to healthy donors. Patients newly diagnosed and complete responders had comparable baseline diversity.

The CDR3 extends over 15 amino acids. Per germline, CDR1 LNHDA and CDR2 SQIVND (reference sequence). V lost 7 bases, J lost 0 bases, and 12 bases lay in between. A note on this clone: Its antigen is unidentified.

The sample's time point: cycle 4 day 1 (C4D1), after 6 weeks of nivolumab. Each patient's relapse followed autologous stem cell transplantation, and brentuximab vedotin exposure varied. Patients had relapsed/refractory classical Hodgkin lymphoma with complete response, partial response or progressive disease as best response. Produced via immunoSEQ multiplex PCR; TCRdb's table is partial and in-frame only. The sample shows under 40,000 clones, around 80% of them seen only once. This sequence joins TRBV19 and TRBJ1-4; D gene unclear. Sequenced material: peripheral blood mononuclear cells (PBMCs), taken before the fourth cycle of nivolumab. The receptor comes from a human donor with classical Hodgkin lymphoma. The CDR3 spells CASTGRYPTNEKLFF. The CDR3 nucleotides are TGTGCCAGTACCGGACGGTACCCAACTAATGAAAAACTGTTTTTT.